Listed below are T cell receptor beta chains from one sample, sequenced in a study of blood T cell repertoires in COVID-19. TCRdb keeps only in-frame clones here, not all; method: immunoSEQ multiplex PCR. The profile shows 95,000 to 120,000 clones, around 83% of them singletons. Sequencing input: peripheral blood. Every receptor here comes from a man in his forties with acute or convalescent COVID-19. The CDR3 runs from the conserved cysteine through the conserved F or W. Each record gives: clone size, D gene, V gene, J gene, CDR3 length, CDR3 protein, CDR3 DNA. D genes are given only for firm matches. Clone size is stated in some rows and not others, as once, few, many or a class when expanded.

size: -; D: TRBD2; V: TRBV5-1; J: TRBJ2-3; length: 21; CDR3: CASSWTGTSGGALGLTDTQYF; DNA: TGCGCCAGCAGCTGGACCGGGACTAGCGGGGGGGCCCTTGGACTCACAGATACGCAGTATTTT
size: -; D: TRBD1; V: TRBV6-5; J: TRBJ1-1; length: 14; CDR3: CASMWRPGQHEAFF; DNA: TGTGCCAGCATGTGGCGACCGGGACAGCATGAAGCTTTCTTT
size: -; D: -; V: TRBV19; J: TRBJ2-2; length: 14; CDR3: CASSITTGIGELFF; DNA: TGTGCCAGTAGTATAACCACAGGGATCGGGGAGCTGTTTTTT
size: once; D: -; V: TRBV27; J: TRBJ1-4; length: 15; CDR3: CASSLEGAPNEKLFF; DNA: TGTGCCAGCAGTTTAGAGGGAGCACCTAATGAAAAACTGTTTTTT
size: -; D: -; V: TRBV21-1; J: TRBJ2-7; length: 14; CDR3: CASSKRGRGYEQYF; DNA: TGTGCCAGCAGCAAACGGGGCAGGGGTTACGAGCAGTACTTC
size: once; D: -; V: TRBV11-1; J: TRBJ2-5; length: 12; CDR3: CASGPGQETQYF; DNA: TGTGCCAGCGGCCCAGGTCAAGAGACCCAGTACTTC
size: -; D: TRBD1; V: TRBV19; J: TRBJ2-7; length: 14; CDR3: CASSFSTGGYEQYF; DNA: TGTGCCAGTAGTTTCTCGACAGGGGGCTACGAGCAGTACTTC
size: -; D: TRBD1; V: TRBV11-2; J: TRBJ2-2; length: 16; CDR3: CASSLTGGARTGELFF; DNA: TGTGCCAGCAGCTTAACAGGGGGCGCGAGAACCGGGGAGCTGTTTTTT
size: once; D: TRBD1; V: TRBV6-5; J: TRBJ2-7; length: 14; CDR3: CASSLSGGLYEQYF; DNA: TGTGCCAGCAGTCTTTCAGGGGGTCTTTACGAGCAGTACTTC
size: -; D: -; V: TRBV5-1; J: TRBJ2-2; length: 15; CDR3: CASSLEGELTGELFF; DNA: TGCGCCAGCAGCTTGGAAGGGGAACTTACCGGGGAGCTGTTTTTT
size: -; D: -; V: TRBV2; J: TRBJ1-5; length: 13; CDR3: CASSDQGNQPQHF; DNA: TGTGCCAGCAGTGATCAGGGCAATCAGCCCCAGCATTTT
size: -; D: -; V: TRBV29-1; J: TRBJ2-1; length: 11; CDR3: CSVSAYNEQFF; DNA: TGCAGCGTGAGTGCCTACAATGAGCAGTTCTTC
size: once; D: -; V: TRBV18; J: TRBJ2-6; length: 15; CDR3: CASSPGQSGANVLTF; DNA: TGTGCCAGCTCACCCGGACAGTCTGGGGCCAACGTCCTGACTTTC
size: -; D: -; V: TRBV7-2; J: TRBJ1-5; length: 16; CDR3: CASSLTGTTSNQPQHF; DNA: TGTGCCAGCAGCTTAACAGGGACGACGAGCAATCAGCCCCAGCATTTT
size: -; D: TRBD1; V: TRBV2; J: TRBJ1-2; length: 13; CDR3: CASRQGTDYGYTF; DNA: TGTGCCAGCAGACAAGGGACAGACTATGGCTACACCTTC
size: -; D: TRBD1; V: TRBV11-2; J: TRBJ1-5; length: 17; CDR3: CASSKTGAKYSNQPQHF; DNA: TGTGCCAGCAGTAAGACAGGGGCGAAGTATAGCAATCAGCCCCAGCATTTT
size: few; D: TRBD1; V: TRBV7-3; J: TRBJ2-3; length: 16; CDR3: CASSLNGDRAIDTQYF; DNA: TGTGCCAGCAGCTTAAATGGGGACAGGGCAATAGATACGCAGTATTTT
size: -; D: -; V: TRBV12-2; J: TRBJ1-4; length: 17; CDR3: CASRSADSPSTNEKLFF; DNA: TGTGCAAGTCGCTCCGCCGACAGCCCATCAACTAATGAAAAACTGTTTTTT
size: few; D: -; V: TRBV13; J: TRBJ1-4; length: 16; CDR3: CASSLGVREANEKLFF; DNA: TGTGCCAGCAGCTTAGGCGTCAGGGAAGCTAATGAAAAACTGTTTTTT
size: -; D: TRBD1; V: TRBV7-6; J: TRBJ1-6; length: 16; CDR3: CASSLDGGQVTSPLHF; DNA: TGTGCCAGCAGCTTAGACGGAGGACAGGTTACTTCACCCCTCCACTTT
size: -; D: -; V: TRBV5-6; J: TRBJ2-2; length: 19; CDR3: CASSLMRQGLLANTGELFF; DNA: TGTGCCAGCAGCTTGATGAGACAGGGACTTCTCGCGAACACCGGGGAGCTGTTTTTT
size: -; D: TRBD1; V: TRBV6-5; J: TRBJ1-1; length: 15; CDR3: CASTLSRQGYTEAFF; DNA: TGTGCCAGCACCTTATCTCGACAGGGTTACACTGAAGCTTTCTTT
size: -; D: -; V: TRBV6-5; J: TRBJ2-1; length: 16; CDR3: CASSSERTLTGNEQFF; DNA: TGTGCCAGCAGTTCGGAGCGGACCCTCACGGGGAATGAGCAGTTCTTC
size: -; D: -; V: TRBV14; J: TRBJ1-4; length: 14; CDR3: CASSRGIWDEKLFF; DNA: TGTGCCAGCAGCAGAGGGATTTGGGATGAAAAACTGTTTTTT
size: -; D: TRBD1; V: TRBV11-2; J: TRBJ1-2; length: 12; CDR3: CASSRDSYGYTF; DNA: TGTGCCAGCAGCCGGGACAGCTATGGCTACACCTTC
size: few; D: TRBD1; V: TRBV24-1; J: TRBJ1-3; length: 16; CDR3: CATSDSQGGTGNTIYF; DNA: TGTGCCACCAGTGACTCACAGGGGGGAACTGGAAACACCATATATTTT
size: -; D: TRBD1; V: TRBV7-3; J: TRBJ2-1; length: 14; CDR3: CASSSTGSYNEQFF; DNA: TGTGCCAGCAGCTCGACAGGGTCCTACAATGAGCAGTTCTTC
size: -; D: TRBD2; V: TRBV15; J: TRBJ2-7; length: 14; CDR3: CATSREGGEYEQYF; DNA: TGTGCCACCAGCAGAGAGGGGGGGGAGTACGAGCAGTACTTC
size: -; D: -; V: TRBV5-1; J: TRBJ1-1; length: 14; CDR3: CASAWGGENTEAFF; DNA: TGCGCCAGCGCATGGGGAGGGGAGAACACTGAAGCTTTCTTT
size: -; D: TRBD1; V: TRBV5-6; J: TRBJ2-3; length: 19; CDR3: CASSLEKDGTGFSKDTQYF; DNA: TGTGCCAGCAGCTTGGAAAAGGATGGGACAGGGTTTTCTAAAGATACGCAGTATTTT
size: few; D: -; V: TRBV19; J: TRBJ2-3; length: 15; CDR3: CASSRQATTTDTQYF; DNA: TGTGCCAGTAGTAGACAGGCTACCACCACAGATACGCAGTATTTT
size: -; D: TRBD1; V: TRBV19; J: TRBJ1-4; length: 14; CDR3: CASSSGTGGEKLFF; DNA: TGTGCCAGTAGCAGCGGGACAGGGGGCGAAAAACTGTTTTTT
size: few; D: TRBD1; V: TRBV4-1; J: TRBJ1-5; length: 15; CDR3: CASSQGRGSNQPQHF; DNA: TGCGCCAGCAGCCAAGGCAGGGGGAGCAATCAGCCCCAGCATTTT
size: few; D: TRBD2; V: TRBV4-1; J: TRBJ2-5; length: 17; CDR3: CASSQEYSGGAWETQYF; DNA: TGCGCCAGCAGCCAAGAATACAGCGGGGGGGCCTGGGAGACCCAGTACTTC
size: -; D: TRBD1; V: TRBV9; J: TRBJ2-7; length: 15; CDR3: CASSPGGTGNDEQYF; DNA: TGTGCCAGCAGCCCTGGCGGGACAGGGAATGACGAGCAGTACTTC
size: -; D: TRBD2; V: TRBV5-1; J: TRBJ2-7; length: 16; CDR3: CASSLIQRGSSYEQYF; DNA: TGCGCCAGCAGCTTGATCCAGCGGGGGAGCTCTTACGAGCAGTACTTC
size: -; D: TRBD1; V: TRBV9; J: TRBJ2-7; length: 15; CDR3: CASSERQGAVYEQYF; DNA: TGTGCCAGCAGCGAGAGACAGGGGGCGGTCTACGAGCAGTACTTC
size: once; D: -; V: TRBV2; J: TRBJ1-2; length: 12; CDR3: CASSGSVYGYTF; DNA: TGTGCCAGCAGTGGGTCAGTCTATGGCTACACCTTC
size: -; D: TRBD2; V: TRBV12-3/TRBV12-4; J: TRBJ2-5; length: 11; CDR3: CASRGGETQYF; DNA: TGTGCCAGCCGCGGGGGGGAGACCCAGTACTTC
size: -; D: -; V: TRBV5-4; J: TRBJ2-3; length: 16; CDR3: CASREPGHISTDTQYF; DNA: TGTGCCAGCAGGGAGCCGGGACACATAAGCACAGATACGCAGTATTTT
size: -; D: -; V: TRBV7-2; J: TRBJ1-2; length: 15; CDR3: CASSQTPASGYGYTF; DNA: TGTGCCAGCAGCCAAACCCCTGCCTCGGGCTATGGCTACACCTTC
size: -; D: TRBD2; V: TRBV4-1; J: TRBJ2-2; length: 20; CDR3: CASSRNPGLAVSVNTGELFF; DNA: TGCGCCAGCAGCCGCAACCCGGGACTAGCGGTCTCGGTAAACACCGGGGAGCTGTTTTTT
size: -; D: TRBD1; V: TRBV2; J: TRBJ1-1; length: 15; CDR3: CASSGQTGGITEAFF; DNA: TGTGCCAGCAGTGGTCAAACAGGGGGAATCACTGAAGCTTTCTTT
size: -; D: TRBD1; V: TRBV2; J: TRBJ1-1; length: 14; CDR3: CASRGTGGYTEAFF; DNA: TGTGCCAGCAGGGGAACAGGGGGGTACACTGAAGCTTTCTTT
size: -; D: -; V: TRBV4-1; J: TRBJ2-7; length: 15; CDR3: CASSQADRQDYEQYF; DNA: TGCGCCAGCAGCCAAGCCGATCGACAGGACTACGAGCAGTACTTC
size: -; D: -; V: TRBV2; J: TRBJ1-1; length: 13; CDR3: CASSEIRNTEAFF; DNA: TGTGCCAGCAGTGAAATCAGGAACACTGAAGCTTTCTTT
size: -; D: -; V: TRBV11-2; J: TRBJ1-1; length: 15; CDR3: CASSFSPGMNTEAFF; DNA: TGTGCCAGCAGCTTTTCTCCAGGGATGAACACTGAAGCTTTCTTT
size: -; D: TRBD1; V: TRBV12-5; J: TRBJ2-7; length: 12; CDR3: CASGSEDRERYF; DNA: TGTGCTAGTGGTTCGGAAGACAGGGAAAGGTACTTC
size: -; D: TRBD1; V: TRBV4-1; J: TRBJ2-7; length: 13; CDR3: CASSRTGDYEQYF; DNA: TGCGCCAGCAGCCGGACAGGGGACTACGAGCAGTACTTC
size: -; D: TRBD1; V: TRBV6-5; J: TRBJ1-2; length: 15; CDR3: CASTVATGGYYGYTF; DNA: TGTGCCAGCACGGTGGCGACAGGGGGTTACTATGGCTACACCTTC
size: once; D: -; V: TRBV19; J: TRBJ2-4; length: 17; CDR3: CASSSTGPWEAKNIQYF; DNA: TGTGCCAGTAGTAGCACGGGCCCTTGGGAGGCCAAAAACATTCAGTACTTC
size: -; D: TRBD1; V: TRBV5-1; J: TRBJ1-2; length: 15; CDR3: CASSLVGDSWYGYTF; DNA: TGCGCCAGCAGCTTGGTAGGGGACAGTTGGTATGGCTACACCTTC
size: -; D: TRBD2; V: TRBV7-6; J: TRBJ2-4; length: 19; CDR3: CASSPRTSGGAGAKNIQYF; DNA: TGTGCCAGCAGCCCGCGGACTAGCGGGGGGGCTGGGGCCAAAAACATTCAGTACTTC
size: -; D: TRBD1; V: TRBV10-1; J: TRBJ2-5; length: 15; CDR3: CASSRGQGLMETQYF; DNA: TGCGCCAGCAGCCGAGGACAGGGTTTGATGGAGACCCAGTACTTC
size: -; D: -; V: TRBV12-3/TRBV12-4; J: TRBJ1-2; length: 12; CDR3: CASSRQVQGYTF; DNA: TGTGCCAGCAGTAGGCAGGTTCAGGGCTACACCTTC